This TCR beta chain was sequenced during a study of blood T cell repertoires in COVID-19. Study details: Samples representing acute and convalescent COVID-19 were sourced from the United States, Italy and Spain. Sample material is recorded as cDNA or gDNA derived from T cells, B-cell-depleted T cells, or PBMCs.

As handled by the study authors: From reference gene primer amplification, estimates of nucleated cell counts were derived. Sequencing was performed with immunoSEQ multiplex PCR; in TCRdb, only in-frame clones are kept and a portion is missing. D and trimming come from the DNA, and the V and J calls and clone size come from that table. Of about 230,000 clones listed, approximately 84% were seen once; the top ten hold 9.5% to 13%. Seattle's enrolled individuals joined amid active infection and were then monitored longitudinally. The V and J ends lost 8 bases and 2 bases respectively, with 25 bases between them. Germline V lookup: CDR1 MNHEY, CDR2 SMNVEV (reference sequence). CDR3 size: 17 residues.

V gene TRBV27 combines with J gene TRBJ2-7; perhaps TRBD2 as D (5 bases). The sample was peripheral blood. This receptor was obtained from a man aged 45-65 years with COVID-19, enrolled during active disease. In DNA form, the CDR3 reads TGTGCCAGCGGGCGGAGAGGGATTCTCACGTTGGCCTACGAGCAGTACTTC. Translation: CASGRRGILTLAYEQYF.